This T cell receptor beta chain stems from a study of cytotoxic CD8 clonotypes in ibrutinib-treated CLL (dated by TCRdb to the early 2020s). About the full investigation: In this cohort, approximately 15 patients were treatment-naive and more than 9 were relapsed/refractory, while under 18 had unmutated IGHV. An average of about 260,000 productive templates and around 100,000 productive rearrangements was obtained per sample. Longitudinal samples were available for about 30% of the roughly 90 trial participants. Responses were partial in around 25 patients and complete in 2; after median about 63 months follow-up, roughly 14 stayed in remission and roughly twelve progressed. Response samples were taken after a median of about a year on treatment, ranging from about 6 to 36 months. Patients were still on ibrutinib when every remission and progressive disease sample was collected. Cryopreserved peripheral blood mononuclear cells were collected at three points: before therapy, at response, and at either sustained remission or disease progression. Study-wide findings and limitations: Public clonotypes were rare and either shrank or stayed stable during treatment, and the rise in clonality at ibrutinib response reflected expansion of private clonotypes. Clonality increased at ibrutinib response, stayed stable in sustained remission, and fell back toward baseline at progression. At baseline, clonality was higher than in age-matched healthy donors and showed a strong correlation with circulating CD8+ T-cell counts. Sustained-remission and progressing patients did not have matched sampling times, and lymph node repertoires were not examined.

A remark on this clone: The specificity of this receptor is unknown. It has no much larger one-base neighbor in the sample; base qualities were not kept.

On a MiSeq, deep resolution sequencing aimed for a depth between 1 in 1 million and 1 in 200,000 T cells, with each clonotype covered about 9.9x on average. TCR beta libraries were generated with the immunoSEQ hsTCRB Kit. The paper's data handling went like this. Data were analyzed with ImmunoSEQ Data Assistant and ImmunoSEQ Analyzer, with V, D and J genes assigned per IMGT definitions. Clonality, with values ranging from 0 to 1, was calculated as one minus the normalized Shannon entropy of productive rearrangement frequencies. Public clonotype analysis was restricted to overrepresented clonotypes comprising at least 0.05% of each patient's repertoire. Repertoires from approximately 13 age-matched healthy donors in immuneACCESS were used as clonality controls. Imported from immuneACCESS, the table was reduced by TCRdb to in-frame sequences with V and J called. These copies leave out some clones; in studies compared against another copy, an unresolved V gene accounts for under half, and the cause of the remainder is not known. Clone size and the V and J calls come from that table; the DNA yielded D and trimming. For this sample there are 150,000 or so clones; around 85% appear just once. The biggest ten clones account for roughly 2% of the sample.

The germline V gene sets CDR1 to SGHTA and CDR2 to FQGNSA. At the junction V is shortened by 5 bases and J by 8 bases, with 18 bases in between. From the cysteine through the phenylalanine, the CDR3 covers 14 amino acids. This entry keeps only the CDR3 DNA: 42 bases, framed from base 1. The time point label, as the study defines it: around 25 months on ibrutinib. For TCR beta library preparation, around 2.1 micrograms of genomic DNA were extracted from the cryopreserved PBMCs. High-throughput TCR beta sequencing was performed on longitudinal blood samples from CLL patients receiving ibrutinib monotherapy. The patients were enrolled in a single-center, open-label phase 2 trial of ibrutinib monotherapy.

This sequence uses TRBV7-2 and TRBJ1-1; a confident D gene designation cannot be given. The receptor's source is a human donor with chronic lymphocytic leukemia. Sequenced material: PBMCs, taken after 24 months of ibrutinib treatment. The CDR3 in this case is CASSPYTSEAEAFF. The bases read TGTGCCAGCAGCCCCTATACGTCCGAGGCGGAAGCTTTCTTT. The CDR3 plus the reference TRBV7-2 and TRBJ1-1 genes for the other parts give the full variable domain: GAGVSQSPSNKVTEKGKDVELRCDPISGHTALYWYRQSLGQGLEFLIYFQGNSAPDKSGLPSDRFSAERTGGSVSTLTIQRTQQEDSAVYLCASSPYTSEAEAFFGQGTRLTVV.